Listed here are 5 T cell receptor beta chains from one sample, sequenced in a study of cytomegalovirus exposure and HLA in healthy donors. The PCR had 60 Vbeta and 13 Jbeta primers. The table came from immunoSEQ multiplex PCR; TCRdb's copy has only in-frame clones and leaves some out. The sample lists under 200,000 clones, around 72% seen once, with approximately 1.5% in the top ten. The sequenced sample consisted of PBMCs. Receptor source: a man aged 50 to 60 in good health and CMV-seronegative.

The DNA for the CDR3 is TGTGCCAGCAGCTTACGTCGTTTCCAAGAGACCCAGTACTTC. Its protein product is CASSLRRFQETQYF. The chain links TRBV7-2 to TRBJ2-5; D gene ambiguous. V lost 2 bases and J 1 base, leaving 8 bases between the germline ends. CDR1 and CDR2 (germline): SGHTA, FQGNSA. The CDR3 sequence is 14 residues long.

The sample holds one count of this clone. V and J are TRBV7-6 and TRBJ2-1; 7 bases agree with TRBD1. This CDR3 has 15 residues. The germline V gene has CDR1 SGHVS and CDR2 FNYEAQ. The ends lost 4 bases at V and 5 bases at J; junction bases unmatched: 8. CDR3 sequence (DNA): TGTGCCAGCAGCTCGTACCGGGACAGAGACAATGAGCAGTTCTTC. Its translation is CASSSYRDRDNEQFF. Variable domain in full (rest from reference TRBV7-6 and TRBJ2-1): GAGVSQSPRYKVTKRGQDVALRCDPISGHVSLYWYRQALGQGPEFLTYFNYEAQQDKSGLPNDRFSAERPEGSISTLTIQRTEQRDSAMYRCASSSYRDRDNEQFFGPGTRLTVL.

The chain couples TRBV6-5 to TRBJ1-2; D gene unclear. Germline V gene sequence: CDR1 MNHEY, CDR2 SVGAGI. Trimming shortened V by 8 bases and J by 1 base, and 8 bases separated the two germline ends. The CDR3 is 12 residues long. CDR3 region: CASAGVNYGYTF. In DNA, the CDR3 is TGTGCCAGCGCGGGAGTTAACTATGGCTACACCTTC.

The rearrangement uses TRBV15 and TRBJ1-1; D is possibly TRBD1 (5 bases). The CDR3 contains 16 residues. Deletions cut 3 bases from V and 1 base from J, with 15 bases between. Germline V gene lookup returns CDR1 LNHNV and CDR2 YYDKDF (reference sequence). Here the CDR3 DNA reads TGTGCCACCAGCAGGCGGCCGGGGGAGGGGAACACTGAAGCTTTCTTT. Protein product: CATSRRPGEGNTEAFF. Complete variable domain (other parts from reference TRBV15 and TRBJ1-1): DAMVIQNPRYQVTQFGKPVTLSCSQTLNHNVMYWYQQKSSQAPKLLFHYYDKDFNNEADTPDNFQSRRPNTSFCFLDIRSPGLGDTAMYLCATSRRPGEGNTEAFFGQGTRLTVV.

This chain connects TRBV6-1 to TRBJ1-1, with D hard to call. The germline V gene has CDR1 MNHNS and CDR2 SASEGT. The CDR3 runs 13 residues. V was cut by 7 bases and J by 2 bases, with 11 bases left in between. The CDR3 DNA is TGTGCCAGCACCAGAATGGTAAACACTGAAGCTTTCTTT. The encoded protein is CASTRMVNTEAFF.